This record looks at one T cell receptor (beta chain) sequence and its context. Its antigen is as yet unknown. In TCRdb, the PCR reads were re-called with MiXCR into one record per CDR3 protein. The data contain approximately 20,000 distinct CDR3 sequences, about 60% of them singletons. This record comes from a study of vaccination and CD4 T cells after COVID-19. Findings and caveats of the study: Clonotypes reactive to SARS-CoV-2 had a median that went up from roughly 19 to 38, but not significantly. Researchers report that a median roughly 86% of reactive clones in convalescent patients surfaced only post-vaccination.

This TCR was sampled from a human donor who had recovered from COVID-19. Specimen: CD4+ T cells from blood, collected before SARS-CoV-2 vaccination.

This CDR3 reads CSARGGRTEAFF. The CDR3 region has the DNA TGCAGTGCTAGAGGGGGGCGGACTGAAGCTTTCTTT. V usage is TRBV20-1 and J usage is TRBJ1-1; D may be TRBD1 (6 bases). CDR1 DFQATT and CDR2 SNEGSKA come from the germline V gene (reference sequence). CDR3 size: 12 residues. V was clipped by 1 base and J by 5 bases, with 8 bases between them.